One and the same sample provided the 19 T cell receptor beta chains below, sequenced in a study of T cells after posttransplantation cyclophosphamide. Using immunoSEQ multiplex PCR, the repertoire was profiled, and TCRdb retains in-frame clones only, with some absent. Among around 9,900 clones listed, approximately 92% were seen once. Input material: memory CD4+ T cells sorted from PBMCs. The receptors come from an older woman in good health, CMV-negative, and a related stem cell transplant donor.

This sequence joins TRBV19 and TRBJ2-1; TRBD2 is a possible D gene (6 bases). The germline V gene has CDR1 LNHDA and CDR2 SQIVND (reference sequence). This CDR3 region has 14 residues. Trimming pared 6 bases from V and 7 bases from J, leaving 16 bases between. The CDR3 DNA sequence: TGTGCCAGTAGAGCTAGCGTAAGATGGAATGAGCAGTTCTTC. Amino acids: CASRASVRWNEQFF. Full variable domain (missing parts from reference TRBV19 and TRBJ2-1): DGGITQSPKYLFRKEGQNVTLSCEQNLNHDAMYWYRQDPGQGLRLIYYSQIVNDFQKGDIAEGYSVSREKKESFPLTVTSAQKNPTAFYLCASRASVRWNEQFFGPGTRLTVL.

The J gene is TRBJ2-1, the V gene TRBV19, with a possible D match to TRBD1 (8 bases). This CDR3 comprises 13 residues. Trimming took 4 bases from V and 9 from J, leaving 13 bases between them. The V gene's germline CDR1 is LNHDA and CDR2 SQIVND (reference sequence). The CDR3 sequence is CASSKTGEGEQFF. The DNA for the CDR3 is TGTGCCAGTAGTAAGACAGGGGAGGGTGAGCAGTTCTTC.

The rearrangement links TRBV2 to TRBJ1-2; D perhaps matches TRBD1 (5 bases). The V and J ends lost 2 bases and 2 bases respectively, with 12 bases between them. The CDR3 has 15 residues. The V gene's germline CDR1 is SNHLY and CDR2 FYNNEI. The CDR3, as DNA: TGTGCCAGCAGTGAAATTGGGGGGGGGAACTATGGCTACACCTTC. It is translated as CASSEIGGGNYGYTF. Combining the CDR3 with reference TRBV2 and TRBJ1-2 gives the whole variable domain EPEVTQTPSHQVTQMGQEVILRCVPISNHLYFYWYRQILGQKVEFLVSFYNNEISEKSEIFDDQFSVERPDGSNFTLKIRSTKLEDSAMYFCASSEIGGGNYGYTFGSGTRLTVV.

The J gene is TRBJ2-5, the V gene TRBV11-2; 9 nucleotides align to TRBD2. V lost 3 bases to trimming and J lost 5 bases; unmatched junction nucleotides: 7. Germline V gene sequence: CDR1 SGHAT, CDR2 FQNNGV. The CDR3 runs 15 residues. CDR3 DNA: TGTGCCAGCAGCTTTTCGGCGGGAGGGCTGGAGACCCAGTACTTC. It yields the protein CASSFSAGGLETQYF.

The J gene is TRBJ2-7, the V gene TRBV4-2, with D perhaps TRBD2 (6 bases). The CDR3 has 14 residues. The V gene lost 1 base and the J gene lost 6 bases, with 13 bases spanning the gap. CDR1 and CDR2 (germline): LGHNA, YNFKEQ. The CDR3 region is CASSQAWGEGEQYF. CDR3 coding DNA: TGTGCCAGCAGCCAAGCGTGGGGGGAAGGCGAGCAGTACTTC.

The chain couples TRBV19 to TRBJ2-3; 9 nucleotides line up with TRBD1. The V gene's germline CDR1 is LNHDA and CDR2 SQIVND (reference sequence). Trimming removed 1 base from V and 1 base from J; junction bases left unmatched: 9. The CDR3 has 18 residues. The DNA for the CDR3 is TGTGCCAGTAGTATAGCCCATGGGACAGGGAGAGGCACAGATACGCAGTATTTT. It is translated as CASSIAHGTGRGTDTQYF.

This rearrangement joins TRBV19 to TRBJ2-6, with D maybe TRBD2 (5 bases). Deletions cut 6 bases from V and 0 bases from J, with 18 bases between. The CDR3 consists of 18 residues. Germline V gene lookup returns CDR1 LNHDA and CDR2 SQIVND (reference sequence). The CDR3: CASRISKTGNSGANVLTF. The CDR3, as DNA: TGTGCCAGTAGGATTTCGAAGACGGGAAACTCTGGGGCCAACGTCCTGACTTTC.

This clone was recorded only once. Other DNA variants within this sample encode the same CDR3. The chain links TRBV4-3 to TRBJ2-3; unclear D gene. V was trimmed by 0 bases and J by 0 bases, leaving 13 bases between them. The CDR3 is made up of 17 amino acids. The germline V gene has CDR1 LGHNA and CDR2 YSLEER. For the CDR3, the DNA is TGCGCCAGCAGCCAAGACTCCGTCCCAACTAGCACAGATACGCAGTATTTT. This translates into CASSQDSVPTSTDTQYF.

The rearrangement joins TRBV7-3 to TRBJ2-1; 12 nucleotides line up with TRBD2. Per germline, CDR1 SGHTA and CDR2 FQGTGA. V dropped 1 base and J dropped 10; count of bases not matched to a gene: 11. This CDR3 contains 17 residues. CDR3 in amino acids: CASSLMVRLAGAGEQFF. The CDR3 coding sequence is TGTGCCAGCAGCTTAATGGTAAGACTAGCGGGAGCTGGGGAGCAGTTCTTC.

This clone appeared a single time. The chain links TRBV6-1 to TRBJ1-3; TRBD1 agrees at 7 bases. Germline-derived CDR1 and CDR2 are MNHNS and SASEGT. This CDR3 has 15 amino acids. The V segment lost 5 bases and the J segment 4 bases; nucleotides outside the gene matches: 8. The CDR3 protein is CASSLSGGSGNTIYF. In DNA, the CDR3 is TGTGCCAGCAGTTTATCAGGGGGATCGGGAAACACCATATATTTT.

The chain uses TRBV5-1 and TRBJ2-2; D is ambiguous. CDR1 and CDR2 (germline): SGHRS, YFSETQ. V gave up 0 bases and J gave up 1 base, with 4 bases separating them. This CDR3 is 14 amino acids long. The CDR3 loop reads CASSLVQNTGELFF. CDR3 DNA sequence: TGCGCCAGCAGCTTGGTACAGAACACCGGGGAGCTGTTTTTT.

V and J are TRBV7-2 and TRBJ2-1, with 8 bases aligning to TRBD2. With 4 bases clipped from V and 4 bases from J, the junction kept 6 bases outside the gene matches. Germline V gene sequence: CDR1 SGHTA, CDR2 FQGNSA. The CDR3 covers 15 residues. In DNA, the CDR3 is TGTGCCAGCAGCTCGCGCGGGGGGACGTACAATGAGCAGTTCTTC. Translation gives CASSSRGGTYNEQFF.

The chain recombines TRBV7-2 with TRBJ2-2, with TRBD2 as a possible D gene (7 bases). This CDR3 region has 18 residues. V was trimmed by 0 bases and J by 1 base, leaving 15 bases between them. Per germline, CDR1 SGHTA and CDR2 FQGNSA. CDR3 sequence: CASSLAVGGRLNTGELFF. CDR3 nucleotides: TGTGCCAGCAGCTTAGCGGTGGGGGGGCGACTGAACACCGGGGAGCTGTTTTTT.

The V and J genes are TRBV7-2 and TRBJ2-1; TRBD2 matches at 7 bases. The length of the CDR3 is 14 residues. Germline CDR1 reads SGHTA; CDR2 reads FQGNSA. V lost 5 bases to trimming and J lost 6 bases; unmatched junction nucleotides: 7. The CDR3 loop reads CASSLGGRSNEQFF. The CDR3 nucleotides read TGTGCCAGCAGCCTGGGGGGGAGAAGCAATGAGCAGTTCTTC.

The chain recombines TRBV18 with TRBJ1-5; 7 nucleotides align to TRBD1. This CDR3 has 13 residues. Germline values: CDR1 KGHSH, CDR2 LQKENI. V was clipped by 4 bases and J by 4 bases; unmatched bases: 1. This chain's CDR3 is CASSLQGNQPQHF. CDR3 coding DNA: TGTGCCAGCTCACTACAGGGGAATCAGCCCCAGCATTTT.

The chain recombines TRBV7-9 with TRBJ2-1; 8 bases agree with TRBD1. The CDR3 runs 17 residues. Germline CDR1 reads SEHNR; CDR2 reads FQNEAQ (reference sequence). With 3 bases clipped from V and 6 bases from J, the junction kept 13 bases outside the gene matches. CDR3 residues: CASSFHPRGRVGNEQFF. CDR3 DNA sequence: TGTGCCAGCAGCTTCCACCCCAGGGGGCGAGTCGGCAATGAGCAGTTCTTC.

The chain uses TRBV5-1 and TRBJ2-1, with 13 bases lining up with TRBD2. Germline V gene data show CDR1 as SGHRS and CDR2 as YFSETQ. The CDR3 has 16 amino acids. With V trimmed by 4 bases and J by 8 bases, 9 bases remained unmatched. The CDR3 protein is CASSPGLAGIGDEQFF. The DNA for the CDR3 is TGCGCCAGCAGCCCGGGACTAGCGGGGATAGGGGATGAGCAGTTCTTC.

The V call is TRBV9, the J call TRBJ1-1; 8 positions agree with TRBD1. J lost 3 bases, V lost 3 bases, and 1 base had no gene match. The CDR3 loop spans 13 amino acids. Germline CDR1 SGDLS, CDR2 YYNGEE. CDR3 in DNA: TGTGCCAGCAGCGCGACAGGGGACACTGAAGCTTTCTTT. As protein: CASSATGDTEAFF. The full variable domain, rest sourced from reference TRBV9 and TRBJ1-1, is DSGVTQTPKHLITATGQRVTLRCSPRSGDLSVYWYQQSLDQGLQFLIQYYNGEERAKGNILERFSAQQFPDLHSELNLSSLELGDSALYFCASSATGDTEAFFGQGTRLTVV.

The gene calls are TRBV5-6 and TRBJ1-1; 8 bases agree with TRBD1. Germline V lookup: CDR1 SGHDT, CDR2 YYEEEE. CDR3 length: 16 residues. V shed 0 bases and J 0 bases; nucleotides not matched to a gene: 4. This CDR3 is CASSLGQGAVNTEAFF. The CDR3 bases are TGTGCCAGCAGCTTGGGGCAGGGGGCAGTGAACACTGAAGCTTTCTTT.